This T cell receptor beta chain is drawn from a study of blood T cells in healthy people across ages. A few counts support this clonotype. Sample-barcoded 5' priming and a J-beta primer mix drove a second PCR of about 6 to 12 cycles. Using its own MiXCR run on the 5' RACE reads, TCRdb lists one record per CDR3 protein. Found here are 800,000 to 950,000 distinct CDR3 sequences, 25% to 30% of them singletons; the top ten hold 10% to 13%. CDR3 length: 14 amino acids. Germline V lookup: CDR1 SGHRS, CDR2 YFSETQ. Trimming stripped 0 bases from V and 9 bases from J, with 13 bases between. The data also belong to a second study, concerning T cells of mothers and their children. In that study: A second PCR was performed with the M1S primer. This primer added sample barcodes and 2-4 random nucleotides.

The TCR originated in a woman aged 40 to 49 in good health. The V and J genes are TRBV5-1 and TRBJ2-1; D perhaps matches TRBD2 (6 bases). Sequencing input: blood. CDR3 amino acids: CASSLAGGWSEQFF. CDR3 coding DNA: TGCGCCAGCAGCTTGGCCGGAGGGTGGAGTGAGCAGTTCTTC.